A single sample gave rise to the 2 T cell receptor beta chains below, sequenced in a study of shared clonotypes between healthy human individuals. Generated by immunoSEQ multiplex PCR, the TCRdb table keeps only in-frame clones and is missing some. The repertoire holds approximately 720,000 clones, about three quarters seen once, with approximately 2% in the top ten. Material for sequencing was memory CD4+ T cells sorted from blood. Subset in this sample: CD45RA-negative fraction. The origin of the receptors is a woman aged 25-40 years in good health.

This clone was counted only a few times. The CDR3: CATQGTAQQGTQYF. CDR3 nucleotide sequence: TGTGCCACCCAAGGGACTGCGCAGCAGGGGACCCAGTACTTC. The V call is TRBV6-6, the J call TRBJ2-5; D is perhaps TRBD2 (6 bases). The CDR3 loop spans 14 amino acids. V was trimmed by 10 bases and J by 7 bases, leaving 22 bases between them. Germline CDR1 and CDR2: MNHNY and SVGAGI (reference sequence).

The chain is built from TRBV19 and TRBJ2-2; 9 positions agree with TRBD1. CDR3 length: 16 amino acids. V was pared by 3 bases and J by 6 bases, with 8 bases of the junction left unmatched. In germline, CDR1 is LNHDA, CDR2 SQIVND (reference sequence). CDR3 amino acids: CASSISGQGWAGELFF. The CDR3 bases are TGTGCCAGTAGTATTTCGGGACAGGGATGGGCCGGGGAGCTGTTTTTT.